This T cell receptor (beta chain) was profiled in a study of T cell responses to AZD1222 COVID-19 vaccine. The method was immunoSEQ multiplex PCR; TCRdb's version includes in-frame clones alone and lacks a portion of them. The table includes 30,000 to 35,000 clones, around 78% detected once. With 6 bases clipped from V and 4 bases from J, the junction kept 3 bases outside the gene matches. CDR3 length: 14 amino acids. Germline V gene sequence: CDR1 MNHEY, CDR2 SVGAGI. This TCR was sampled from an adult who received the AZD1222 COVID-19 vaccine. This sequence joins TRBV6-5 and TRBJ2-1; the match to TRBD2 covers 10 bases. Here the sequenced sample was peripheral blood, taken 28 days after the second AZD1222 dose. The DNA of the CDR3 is TGTGCCAGCAGGCTAGCGGGAGCTTACAATGAGCAGTTCTTC. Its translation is CASRLAGAYNEQFF.